This entry features one T cell receptor (beta chain) sequence. The sample is drawn from a study of blood T cells in healthy people across ages. Germline trimming cut 5 bases from V and 0 bases from J; bases unmatched to any gene: 9. Per germline, CDR1 LNHDA and CDR2 SQIVND (reference sequence). The CDR3 loop spans 18 amino acids. With a J-beta primer mix and a sample-barcoded 5' primer, a second PCR ran about 7 to 12 cycles. TCRdb reprocessed the 5' RACE reads via MiXCR and lists one record per CDR3 protein. The table records 450,000 to 600,000 distinct CDR3 sequences, about 27% of them present only once. A further study also used this sample, focusing on T cells of mothers and their children. Per that paper: When the second PCR was run, its M1S primer added sample barcodes and 2-4 random nucleotides. Related mother-child pairs showed slightly, non-significantly higher overlap than unrelated pairs.

The sequence came from a boy aged 2 to 10 in good health. V usage is TRBV19 and J usage is TRBJ2-1; 11 bases match TRBD2. Sequencing used blood. CDR3 DNA sequence: TGTGCCAGTAGTCCTAGCGGGGGGCCGAGGAGCTCCTACAATGAGCAGTTCTTC. Translation: CASSPSGGPRSSYNEQFF. Full variable domain (outside the CDR3, taken from reference TRBV19 and TRBJ2-1): DGGITQSPKYLFRKEGQNVTLSCEQNLNHDAMYWYRQDPGQGLRLIYYSQIVNDFQKGDIAEGYSVSREKKESFPLTVTSAQKNPTAFYLCASSPSGGPRSSYNEQFFGPGTRLTVL.